Following are 17 T cell receptor beta chains from one sample sequenced in a study of CD8 T cells in ankylosing spondylitis. Each CDR3 protein gets one entry after TCRdb re-called the 5' RACE reads with MiXCR. The table lists about 340,000 distinct CDR3 sequences, about 14% of them singletons. The specimen sequenced was blood, either unsorted or a sorted T cell fraction (not recorded which). The origin of the receptors is a male donor with ankylosing spondylitis or in good health (not recorded which).

This clonotype showed up just a few times. This chain joins TRBV10-3 and TRBJ2-7; tentative D call: TRBD2 (5 bases). Per the germline V gene, CDR1 is ENHRY and CDR2 is SYGVKD. The CDR3 length is 12 residues. Trimming stripped 6 bases from V and 3 bases from J, with 9 bases between. The CDR3 reads CAIREELYEQYF. CDR3 sequence (DNA): TGTGCCATCAGGGAGGAACTCTACGAGCAGTACTTC.

In its sample, this clonotype was seen a few times. The CDR3 DNA sequence: TGCGCCACCGAACTTACACCACTTAACTATGGCTACACCTTC. It translates to CATELTPLNYGYTF. This rearrangement joins TRBV5-1 to TRBJ1-2, with D unresolved. The germline CDR1 and CDR2 sequences are SGHRS and YFSETQ. CDR3 size: 14 residues. V lost 9 bases, J lost 1 base, and 16 bases lay in between.

The table lists this clonotype with a few counts. The J gene is TRBJ2-1, the V gene TRBV10-3; 7 nucleotides agree with TRBD1. The CDR3 consists of 17 residues. V was pared by 11 bases and J by 8 bases, with 24 bases of the junction left unmatched. Per germline, CDR1 ENHRY and CDR2 SYGVKD. CDR3 bases: TGTGCCGTTTTGAGGAGGCAGGGGGAAAGCGCGAGCGATGAGCAGTTCTTC. This translates into CAVLRRQGESASDEQFF.

Only a few counts were recorded for this clonotype. The rearrangement joins TRBV12-3 or TRBV12-4 to TRBJ1-1; D is possibly TRBD1 (5 bases). This CDR3 region has 14 residues. The germline V and J ends were trimmed by 4 bases and 4 bases, with 13 bases remaining between them. The CDR3 is CASSSQGLVTEAFF. Here the CDR3 DNA reads TGTGCCAGCAGTTCCCAGGGTCTTGTCACTGAAGCTTTCTTT.

In this sample, this clonotype turned up a few times. The chain employs TRBV6-5 and TRBJ2-3; a possible D gene is TRBD2 (5 bases). Between the trimmed V and J ends, which lost 0 bases and 6 bases, there was a span of 10 bases. The germline V gene has CDR1 MNHEY and CDR2 SVGAGI. This CDR3 spans 14 amino acids. Here the CDR3 reads CASSYSGRRDTQYF. CDR3 sequence (DNA): TGTGCCAGCAGTTACTCAGGCAGGAGGGATACGCAGTATTTT.

This clonotype was detected only a few times. The rearrangement joins TRBV20-1 to TRBJ2-7; D is unresolved. Germline V gene lookup returns CDR1 DFQATT and CDR2 SNEGSKA (reference sequence). V dropped 1 base and J dropped 9 bases, with 19 bases sitting between them. The length of the CDR3 is 14 residues. The CDR3 here is CSARGGSLVMGQYF. The CDR3 bases are TGCAGTGCTAGAGGGGGAAGTTTAGTGATGGGGCAGTACTTC.

The genes are TRBV9 and TRBJ1-1, with D perhaps TRBD1 (5 bases). V was trimmed by 2 bases and J by 1 base, leaving 15 bases between them. CDR1 and CDR2 (germline): SGDLS, YYNGEE. This CDR3 has 16 amino acids. In nucleotides, the CDR3 is TGTGCCAGCAGCGTCTTGTCGGGACCGACGAACACTGAAGCTTTCTTT. Amino acid sequence: CASSVLSGPTNTEAFF.

V is TRBV12-3 or TRBV12-4 and J is TRBJ2-2; D is possibly TRBD1 (5 bases). Trimming took 1 base from V and 4 from J, leaving 10 bases between them. This CDR3 region has 15 residues. The CDR3 DNA sequence: TGTGCCAGCAGTTTAGGGGGCACCCGCACCGGGGAGCTGTTTTTT. It encodes CASSLGGTRTGELFF.

The rearrangement joins TRBV11-2 to TRBJ2-3; no reliable D call. V shed 0 bases and J shed 0 bases, with 7 bases lying between them. Looked up from germline, CDR1 is SGHAT and CDR2 is FQNNGV. The CDR3 has 15 residues. As DNA, the CDR3 is TGTGCCAGCAGCTTAGACCCACCTAGCACAGATACGCAGTATTTT. It translates to CASSLDPPSTDTQYF.

Only a few counts were recorded for this clonotype. V and J are TRBV20-1 and TRBJ2-5; D assignment may be TRBD1 or TRBD2 (5 bases each). V was clipped by 5 bases and J by 4 bases, with 14 bases between them. Per germline, CDR1 DFQATT and CDR2 SNEGSKA (reference sequence). The CDR3 consists of 13 residues. CDR3 nucleotides: TGCAGTGCTCGGGACCCCCAAAGAGAGACCCAGTACTTC. Translating it yields CSARDPQRETQYF.

The rearrangement links TRBV30 to TRBJ2-1; the D is unclear. Germline-derived CDR1 and CDR2 are GTSNPN and SVGIG (reference sequence). V gave up 1 base and J gave up 4 bases, with 8 bases separating them. This CDR3 has 13 residues. CDR3 residues: CAWSGPDYNEQFF. CDR3 nucleotide sequence: TGTGCCTGGAGTGGTCCAGATTACAATGAGCAGTTCTTC. The entire variable domain, with the rest obtained from reference TRBV30 and TRBJ2-1, is as follows: SQTIHQWPATLVQPVGSPLSLECTVEGTSNPNLYWYRQAAGRGLQLLFYSVGIGQISSEVPQNLSASRPQDRQFILSSKKLLLSDSGFYLCAWSGPDYNEQFFGPGTRLTVL.

This chain connects TRBV4-1 to TRBJ1-1; D is unclear. Trimming took 3 bases from V and 0 from J, leaving 17 bases between them. CDR3 size: 17 residues. Per germline, CDR1 MGHRA and CDR2 YSYEKL. The CDR3 DNA follows: TGCGCCAGCAGCCAGGTCTCCCCTGCCAGCTTGAACACTGAAGCTTTCTTT. Translating it yields CASSQVSPASLNTEAFF.

The rearrangement links TRBV20-1 to TRBJ2-1; 9 bases map to TRBD2. Germline loops: CDR1 DFQATT, CDR2 SNEGSKA (reference sequence). V was pared by 2 bases and J by 3 bases, with 8 bases of the junction left unmatched. The CDR3 totals 16 residues. CDR3 amino acids: CSARPLGGRVYNEQFF. As DNA, the CDR3 is TGCAGTGCTAGACCCCTGGGCGGGAGGGTCTACAATGAGCAGTTCTTC.

V is TRBV10-1 and J is TRBJ2-3; D unresolved. Germline V gene lookup returns CDR1 WNHNN and CDR2 SYGVQD (reference sequence). This CDR3 comprises 16 residues. V shed 4 bases and J shed 2 bases, with 16 bases lying between them. CDR3: CASSVGRVPFTDTQYF. The CDR3 nucleotides are TGCGCCAGCAGTGTCGGACGCGTTCCTTTCACAGATACGCAGTATTTT.

The rearrangement links TRBV5-6 to TRBJ2-7; TRBD1 is a possible D gene (6 bases). With 4 bases removed from V and 7 bases from J, the gap between germline ends came to 18 bases. This CDR3 is 14 amino acids long. CDR1 SGHDT and CDR2 YYEEEE come from the germline V gene. CDR3 in DNA: TGTGCCAGCAGCCGGCCACAGGGAATACGGGAGCAGTACTTC. Amino acid sequence: CASSRPQGIREQYF. Full variable domain (missing parts from reference TRBV5-6 and TRBJ2-7): DAGVTQSPTHLIKTRGQQVTLRCSPKSGHDTVSWYQQALGQGPQFIFQYYEEEERQRGNFPDRFSGHQFPNYSSELNVNALLLGDSALYLCASSRPQGIREQYFGPGTRLTVT.

As regards this clonotype: The junction differs from germline at one of its ends, possibly a read error. This rearrangement joins TRBV5-6 to TRBJ1-2; D is perhaps TRBD1 (5 bases). The CDR3 runs 14 residues. From germline, CDR1 is SGHDT and CDR2 YYEEEE. The CDR3 DNA is TGTGCCGGCAGCTGGGGGACGGAAGAATATGGCTACACCTTC. Amino acid sequence: CAGSWGTEEYGYTF.

Only one count was recorded for this clonotype. As DNA, the CDR3 is TGTGCCAGCAGAGACTCCGGGACTGGAGGGAGAGATACGCAGTATTTT. It encodes CASRDSGTGGRDTQYF. The J gene is TRBJ2-3, the V gene TRBV6-5, with TRBD2 as a possible D gene (6 bases). The V end was cut by 6 bases, the J end by 5 bases, with 21 bases between. Germline assignment: CDR1 MNHEY and CDR2 SVGAGI. This CDR3 has 16 residues.